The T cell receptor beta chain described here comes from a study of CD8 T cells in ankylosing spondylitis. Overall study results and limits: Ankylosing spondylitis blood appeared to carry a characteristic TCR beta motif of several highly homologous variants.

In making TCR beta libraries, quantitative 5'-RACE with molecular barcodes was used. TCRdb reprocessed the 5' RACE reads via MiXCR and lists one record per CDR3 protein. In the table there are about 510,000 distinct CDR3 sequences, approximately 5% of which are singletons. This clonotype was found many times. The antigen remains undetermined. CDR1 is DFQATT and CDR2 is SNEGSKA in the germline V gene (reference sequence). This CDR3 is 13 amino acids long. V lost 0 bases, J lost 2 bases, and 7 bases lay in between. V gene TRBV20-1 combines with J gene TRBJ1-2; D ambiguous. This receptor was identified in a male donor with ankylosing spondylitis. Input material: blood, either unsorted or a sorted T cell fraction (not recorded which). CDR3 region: CSAREGRNYGYTF. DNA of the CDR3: TGCAGTGCTAGAGAGGGCCGCAACTATGGCTACACCTTC.